This passage covers 14 T cell receptor beta chains from one sample sequenced in a study of T cells in Graves' hyperthyroidism and ophthalmopathy. RNA transcripts provided the source from which TCR beta CDR3 regions were amplified. Primed by the HTBI set, a first-round RT-PCR was run on the TCR CDR3. One entry per CDR3 protein results from TCRdb running MiXCR on the multiplex PCR reads. This table holds some 380,000 distinct CDR3 sequences, 13% found once. The sequenced sample consisted of blood. The source of these receptors is a man aged 25-40 years with Graves' hyperthyroidism that later progressed to Graves' ophthalmopathy.

This clonotype showed up many times. This chain connects TRBV29-1 to TRBJ1-1; no clear D. Germline values: CDR1 SQVTM, CDR2 ANQGSEA. This CDR3 region has 11 residues. V was cut by 4 bases and J by 3 bases, with 6 bases left in between. CDR3 amino acids: CSVGGYTEAFF. DNA for the CDR3: TGCAGCGTTGGTGGGTACACTGAAGCTTTCTTT.

The chain links TRBV27 to TRBJ1-3, with D unclear. Germline lookup yields CDR1 MNHEY and CDR2 SMNVEV (reference sequence). With 3 bases removed from V and 4 bases from J, the gap between germline ends came to 7 bases. The length of the CDR3 is 13 residues. CDR3 in DNA: TGTGCCAGCAGTTTTTCGGGGGGAAACACCATATATTTT. Translated: CASSFSGGNTIYF.

Details on this clonotype: One base away lies a much larger clone, so this may be a sequencing read error. The chain couples TRBV7-6 to TRBJ2-5, with D maybe TRBD2 (6 bases). This CDR3 contains 14 residues. Looked up from germline, CDR1 is SGHVS and CDR2 is FNYEAQ. CDR3 bases: TGTGCCAGCAGCCAATCGGGGGTTTTCGAGACCCAGTGCTTC. Amino acid sequence: CASSQSGVFETQCF.

The sample holds a few counts of this clonotype. The rearrangement uses TRBV10-3 and TRBJ1-1, with a weak D call TRBD1 (6 bases). Germline CDR1 reads ENHRY; CDR2 reads SYGVKD. This CDR3 comprises 13 residues. Trimming removed 2 bases from V and 3 bases from J, with 7 bases in between. CDR3 sequence: CAISEAGDTEAFF. DNA of the CDR3: TGTGCCATCAGTGAGGCAGGGGACACTGAAGCTTTCTTT.

This clonotype was counted ten times or more. J is TRBJ1-5 and V is TRBV2, with no clear D. This CDR3 is built from 14 residues. Germline CDR1 SNHLY, CDR2 FYNNEI. V dropped 2 bases and J dropped 0 bases, with 5 bases sitting between them. The CDR3 region is CASSEWDSNQPQHF. The CDR3 DNA reads as TGTGCCAGCAGTGAATGGGATAGCAATCAGCCCCAGCATTTT.

This clonotype was detected ten times or more. V usage is TRBV5-1 and J usage is TRBJ1-1; D is perhaps TRBD1 (6 bases). This CDR3 is built from 19 residues. In germline, CDR1 is SGHRS, CDR2 YFSETQ. Trimming removed 2 bases at V and 1 base at J, with 24 bases between. The CDR3 protein is CASSLPRSGGLRRNTEAFF. The CDR3 DNA is TGCGCCAGCAGCTTACCGAGATCGGGGGGCCTTCGGAGGAACACTGAAGCTTTCTTT.

This clonotype was detected only a few times. The rearrangement uses TRBV6-6 and TRBJ1-2; D is ambiguous. V lost 0 bases and J 6 bases, leaving 11 bases between the germline ends. The CDR3 runs 14 residues. CDR1 and CDR2 from the germline V gene are MNHNY and SVGAGI (reference sequence). The CDR3 bases are TGTGCCAGCAGTTACTCGGGCGGAGAGGATGGCTACACCTTC. Its protein is CASSYSGGEDGYTF.

This clonotype appeared many times. The chain links TRBV24-1 to TRBJ1-1, with D uncertain. There are 12 residues in the CDR3. Looked up from germline, CDR1 is KGHDR and CDR2 is SFDVKD. The CDR3 DNA reads TGTGCTATGGGTTACCGGAACACTGAAGCTTTCTTT. Translating it yields CAMGYRNTEAFF.

The chain links TRBV28 to TRBJ1-2; 9 nucleotides align to TRBD1. The trim removed 5 bases at V and 8 bases at J, leaving 12 bases unmatched. This CDR3 contains 15 residues. The germline gives CDR1 MDHEN, CDR2 SYDVKM. The CDR3: CASSPGDRVLEGYTF. For the CDR3, the DNA is TGTGCCAGCAGTCCGGGGGACAGGGTGTTGGAGGGCTACACCTTC.

This chain connects TRBV19 to TRBJ2-2, with TRBD1 as a possible D gene (5 bases). The germline V and J ends were trimmed by 9 bases and 6 bases, with 11 bases remaining between them. CDR3 size: 12 residues. The germline gives CDR1 LNHDA, CDR2 SQIVND (reference sequence). The DNA of the CDR3 is TGTGCCAGCAGCAGGGTCCCCGGGGAGCTGTTTTTT. It specifies CASSRVPGELFF.

As DNA, the CDR3 is TGTGCCAGCAGGCCGAGGGGGAGCTACGAGCAGTACTTC. Its protein product is CASRPRGSYEQYF. The chain is built from TRBV5-8 and TRBJ2-7; D is perhaps TRBD1 (6 bases). This CDR3 has 13 amino acids. CDR1 and CDR2 (germline): SGHTS, YDEGEE. V dropped 5 bases and J dropped 3 bases, with 12 bases sitting between them.

This clonotype was counted at least ten times. Written as DNA, the CDR3 is TGTGCCTGGAGCAGGGACATGAACACTGAAGCTTTCTTT. It is translated as CAWSRDMNTEAFF. This chain uses TRBV30 with TRBJ1-1, with D tentatively TRBD1 (6 bases). V was pared by 3 bases and J by 0 bases, with 8 bases between. Looked up from germline, CDR1 is GTSNPN and CDR2 is SVGIG (reference sequence). The CDR3 runs to 13 residues.

The chain employs TRBV7-9 and TRBJ2-7; no firm D call. Germline V gene data show CDR1 as SEHNR and CDR2 as FQNEAQ (reference sequence). The length of the CDR3 is 14 residues. V was clipped by 0 bases and J by 3 bases, with 9 bases between them. CDR3 sequence (DNA): TGTGCCAGCAGCTTAGCATTCGGCGGCTACGAGCAGTACTTC. This sequence encodes CASSLAFGGYEQYF.

About this clonotype: A much larger clone is a single base away; this may be a read error. This chain links TRBV28 with TRBJ2-3; possibly TRBD1 for D (5 bases). V was pared by 5 bases and J by 0 bases, with 12 bases between. Germline loops: CDR1 MDHEN, CDR2 SYDVKM. The CDR3 is made up of 15 amino acids. In DNA, the CDR3 is TGTGCCAGCAGTAAGGGGTTCTTCAGCACAGATACGCAGTATTTT. It is translated as CASSKGFFSTDTQYF.